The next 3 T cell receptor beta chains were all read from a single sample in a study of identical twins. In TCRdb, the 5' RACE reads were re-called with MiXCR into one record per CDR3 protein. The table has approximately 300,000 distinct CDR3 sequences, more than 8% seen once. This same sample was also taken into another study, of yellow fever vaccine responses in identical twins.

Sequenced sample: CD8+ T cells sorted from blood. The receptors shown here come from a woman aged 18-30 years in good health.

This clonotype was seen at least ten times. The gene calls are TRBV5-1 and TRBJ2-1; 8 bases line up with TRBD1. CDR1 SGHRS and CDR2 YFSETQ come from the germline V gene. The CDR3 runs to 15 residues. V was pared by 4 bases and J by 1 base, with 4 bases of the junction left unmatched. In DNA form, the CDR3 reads TGCGCCAGCAGCCCGGACAGGGATTCCTACAATGAGCAGTTCTTC. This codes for CASSPDRDSYNEQFF.

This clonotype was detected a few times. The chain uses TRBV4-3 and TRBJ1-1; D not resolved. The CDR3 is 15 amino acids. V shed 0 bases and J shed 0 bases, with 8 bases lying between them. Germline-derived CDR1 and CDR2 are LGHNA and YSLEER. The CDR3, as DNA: TGCGCCAGCAGCCAAGACCTGGCTTTGAACACTGAAGCTTTCTTT. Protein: CASSQDLALNTEAFF.

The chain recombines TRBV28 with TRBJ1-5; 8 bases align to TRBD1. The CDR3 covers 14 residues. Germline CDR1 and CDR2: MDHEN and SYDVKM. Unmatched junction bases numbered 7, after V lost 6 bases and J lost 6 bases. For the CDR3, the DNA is TGTGCCAGCAGAACAGGGGGTGTAACTCAGCCCCAGCATTTT. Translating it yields CASRTGGVTQPQHF.